A single T cell receptor beta chain is shown here with its context. The sample belongs to a study of blood T cells in healthy people across ages. Study background: Template-switching capture recovered about one barcoded beta molecule per two T cells.

The use of a sample-barcoded 5' primer and a J-beta primer mix characterized a second PCR of roughly 6 to 11 cycles. The template-switch adaptor, which had 12 random nucleotides, put a tag on each cDNA molecule. TCRdb fed the 5' RACE reads into MiXCR, producing one record per CDR3 protein. The sample comprises 1,800,000 or so distinct CDR3 sequences, about two fifths of which are singletons, and 23% rests with the top ten. Total RNA extracted from each sample amounted to at least 5 micrograms. The germline V gene has CDR1 MNHEY and CDR2 SVGEGT. V shed 5 bases and J 1 base; nucleotides not matched to a gene: 14. The CDR3 contains 18 residues.

The sample comprised blood. The gene calls are TRBV6-2 or TRBV6-3 and TRBJ1-1; 9 nucleotides line up with TRBD1. This TCR was sampled from a human donor in good health. Written as DNA, the CDR3 is TGTGCCAGCAGTGCCGGGACAGGGAGAAGTCTGGGGAACACTGAAGCTTTCTTT. This translates into CASSAGTGRSLGNTEAFF.